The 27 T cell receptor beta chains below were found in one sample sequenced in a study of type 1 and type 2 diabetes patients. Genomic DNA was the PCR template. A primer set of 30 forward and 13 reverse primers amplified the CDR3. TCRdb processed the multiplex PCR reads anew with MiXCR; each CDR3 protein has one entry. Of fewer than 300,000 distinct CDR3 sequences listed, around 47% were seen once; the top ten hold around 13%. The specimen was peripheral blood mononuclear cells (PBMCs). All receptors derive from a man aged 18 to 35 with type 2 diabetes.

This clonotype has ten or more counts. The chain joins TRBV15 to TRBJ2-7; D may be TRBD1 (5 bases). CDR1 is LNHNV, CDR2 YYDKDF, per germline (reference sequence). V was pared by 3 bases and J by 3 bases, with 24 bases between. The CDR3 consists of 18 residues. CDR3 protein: CATSRDNFLEARIYEQYF. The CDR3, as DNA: TGTGCCACCAGCAGGGACAATTTCCTAGAGGCTCGAATCTACGAGCAGTACTTC.

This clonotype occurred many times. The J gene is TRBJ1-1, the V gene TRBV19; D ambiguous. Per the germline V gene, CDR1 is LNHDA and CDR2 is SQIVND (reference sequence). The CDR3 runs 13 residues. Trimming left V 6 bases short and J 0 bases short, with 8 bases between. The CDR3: CASRNALNTEAFF. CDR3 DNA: TGTGCCAGTAGGAACGCATTGAACACTGAAGCTTTCTTT.

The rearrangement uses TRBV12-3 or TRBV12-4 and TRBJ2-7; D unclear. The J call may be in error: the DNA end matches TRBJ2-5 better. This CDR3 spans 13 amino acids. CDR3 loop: CASSLRQFETQYF. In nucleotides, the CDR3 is TGTGCCAGCAGTTTAAGGCAGTTTGAGACCCAGTACTTC.

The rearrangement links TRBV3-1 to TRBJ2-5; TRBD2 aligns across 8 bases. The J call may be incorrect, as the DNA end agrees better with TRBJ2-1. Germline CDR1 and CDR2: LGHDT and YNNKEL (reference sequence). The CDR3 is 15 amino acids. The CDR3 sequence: CASSPIAGRINEQFF. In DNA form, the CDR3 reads TGTGCCAGCAGCCCAATAGCGGGACGAATCAATGAGCAGTTCTTC.

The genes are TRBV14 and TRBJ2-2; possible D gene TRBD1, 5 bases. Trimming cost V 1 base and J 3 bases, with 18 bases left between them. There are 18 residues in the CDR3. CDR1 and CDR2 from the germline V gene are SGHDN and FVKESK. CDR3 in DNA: TGTGCCAGCAGCCAAGTACGCAGGGTCCCAGTGGACACCGGGGAGCTGTTTTTT. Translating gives CASSQVRRVPVDTGELFF.

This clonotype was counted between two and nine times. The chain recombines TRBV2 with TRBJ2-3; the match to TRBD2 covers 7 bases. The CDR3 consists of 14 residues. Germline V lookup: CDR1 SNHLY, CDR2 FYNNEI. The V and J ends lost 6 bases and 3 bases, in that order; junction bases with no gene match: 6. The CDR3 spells CASRRLARTDTQYF. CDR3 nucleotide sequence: TGTGCCAGCAGGAGACTAGCTCGAACAGATACGCAGTATTTT.

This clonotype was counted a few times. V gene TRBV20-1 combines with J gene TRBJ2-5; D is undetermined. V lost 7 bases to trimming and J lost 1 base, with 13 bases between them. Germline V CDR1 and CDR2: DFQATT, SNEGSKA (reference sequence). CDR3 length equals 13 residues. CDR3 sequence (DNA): TGCAGTGTAGTAGAAGGGTCCCAAGAGACCCAGTACTTC. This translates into CSVVEGSQETQYF.

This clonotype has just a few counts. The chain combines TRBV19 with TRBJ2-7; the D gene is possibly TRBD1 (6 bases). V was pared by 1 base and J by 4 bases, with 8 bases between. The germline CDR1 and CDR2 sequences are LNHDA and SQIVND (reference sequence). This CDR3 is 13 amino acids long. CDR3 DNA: TGTGCCAGTAGTATAGCGGACAGTTACGAGCAGTACTTC. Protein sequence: CASSIADSYEQYF.

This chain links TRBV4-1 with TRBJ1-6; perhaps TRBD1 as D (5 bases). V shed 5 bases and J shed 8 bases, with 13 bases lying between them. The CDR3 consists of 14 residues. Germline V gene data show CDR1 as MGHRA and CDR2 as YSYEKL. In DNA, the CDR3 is TGCGCCAGCAGCAAAGGAGGGGATTATTCACCCCTCCACTTT. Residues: CASSKGGDYSPLHF.

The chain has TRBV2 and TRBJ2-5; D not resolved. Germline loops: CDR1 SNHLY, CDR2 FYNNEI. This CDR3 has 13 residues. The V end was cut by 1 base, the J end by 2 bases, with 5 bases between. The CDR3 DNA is TGTGCCAGCAGTGAAGAGACACAAGAGACCCAGTACTTC. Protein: CASSEETQETQYF.

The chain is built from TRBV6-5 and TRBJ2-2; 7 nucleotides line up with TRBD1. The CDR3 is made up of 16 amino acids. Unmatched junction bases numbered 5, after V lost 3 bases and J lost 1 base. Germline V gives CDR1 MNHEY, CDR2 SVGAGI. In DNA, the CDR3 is TGTGCCAGCAGTTATGGGCAGGGGGTGAACACCGGGGAGCTGTTTTTT. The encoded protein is CASSYGQGVNTGELFF.

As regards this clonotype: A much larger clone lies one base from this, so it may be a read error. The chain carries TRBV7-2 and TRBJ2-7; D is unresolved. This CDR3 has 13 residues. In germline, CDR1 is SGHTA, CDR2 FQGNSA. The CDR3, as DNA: TGTGCCAGCAGTGTTGTCACCGCCTACGGGCAGTACTTC. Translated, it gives CASSVVTAYGQYF.

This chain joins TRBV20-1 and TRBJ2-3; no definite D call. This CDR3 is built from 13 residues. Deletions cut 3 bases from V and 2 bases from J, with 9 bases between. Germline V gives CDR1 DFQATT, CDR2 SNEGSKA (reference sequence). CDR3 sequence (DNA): TGCAGTGCTAGTACCGACAACACAGATACGCAGTATTTT. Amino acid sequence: CSASTDNTDTQYF.

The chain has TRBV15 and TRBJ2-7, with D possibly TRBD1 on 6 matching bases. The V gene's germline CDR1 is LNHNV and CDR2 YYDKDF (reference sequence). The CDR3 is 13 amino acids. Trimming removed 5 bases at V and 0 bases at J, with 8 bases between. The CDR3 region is CATSWDISYEQYF. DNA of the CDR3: TGTGCCACCAGCTGGGACATCTCCTACGAGCAGTACTTC.

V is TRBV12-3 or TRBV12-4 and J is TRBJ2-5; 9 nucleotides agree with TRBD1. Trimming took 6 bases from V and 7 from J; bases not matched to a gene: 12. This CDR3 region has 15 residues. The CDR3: CASSEQGAGPGTQYF. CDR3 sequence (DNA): TGTGCCAGCAGCGAACAGGGGGCAGGCCCTGGGACCCAGTACTTC.

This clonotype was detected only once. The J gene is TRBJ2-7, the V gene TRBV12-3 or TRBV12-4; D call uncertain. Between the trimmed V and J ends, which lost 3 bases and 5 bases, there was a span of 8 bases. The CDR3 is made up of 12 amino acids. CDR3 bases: TGTGCCAGCAGTTTTATCGCCGACGAGCAGTACTTC. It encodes CASSFIADEQYF.

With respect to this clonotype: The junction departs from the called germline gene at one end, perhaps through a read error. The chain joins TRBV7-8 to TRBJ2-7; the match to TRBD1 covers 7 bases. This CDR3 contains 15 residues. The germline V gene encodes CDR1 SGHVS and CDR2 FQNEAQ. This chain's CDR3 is CASVNKGQKGYERYF. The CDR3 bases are TGTGCCAGCGTGAATAAGGGACAGAAAGGCTACGAGCGGTACTTC.

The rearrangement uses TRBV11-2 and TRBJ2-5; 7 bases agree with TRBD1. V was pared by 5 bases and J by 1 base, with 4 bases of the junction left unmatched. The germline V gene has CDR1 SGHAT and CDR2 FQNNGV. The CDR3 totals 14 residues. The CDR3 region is CASSTGQVQETQYF. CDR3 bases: TGTGCCAGCAGCACCGGACAGGTCCAAGAGACCCAGTACTTC.

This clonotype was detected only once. The CDR3 loop reads CASSLTLTGELFF. The CDR3 nucleotides read TGTGCCAGCAGTCTCACGCTCACCGGGGAGCTGTTTTTT. The chain combines TRBV12-3 or TRBV12-4 with TRBJ2-2; unclear D gene. V lost 5 bases, J lost 4 bases, and 8 bases lay in between. The CDR3 runs to 13 residues.

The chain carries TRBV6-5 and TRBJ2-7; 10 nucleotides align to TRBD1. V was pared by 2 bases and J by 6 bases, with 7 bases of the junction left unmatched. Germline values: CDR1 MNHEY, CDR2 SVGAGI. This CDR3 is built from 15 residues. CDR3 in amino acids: CASSYETGGLSEQYF. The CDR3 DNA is TGTGCCAGCAGTTACGAGACAGGGGGCTTGAGCGAGCAGTACTTC.

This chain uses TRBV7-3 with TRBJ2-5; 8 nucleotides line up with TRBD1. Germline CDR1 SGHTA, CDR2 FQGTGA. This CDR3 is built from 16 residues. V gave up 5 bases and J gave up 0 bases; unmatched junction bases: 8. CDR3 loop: CASSPGTGPYQETQYF. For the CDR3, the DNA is TGTGCCAGCAGCCCCGGGACAGGCCCGTACCAAGAGACCCAGTACTTC.

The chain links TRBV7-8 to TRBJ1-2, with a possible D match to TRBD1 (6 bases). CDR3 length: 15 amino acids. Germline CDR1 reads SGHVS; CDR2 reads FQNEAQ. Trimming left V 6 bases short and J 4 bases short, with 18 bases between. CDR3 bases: TGTGCCAGCAGACCTACCGGGACATCGGGCTATGGCTACACCTTC. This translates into CASRPTGTSGYGYTF. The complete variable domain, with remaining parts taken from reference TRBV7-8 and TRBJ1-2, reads GAGVSQSPRYKVAKRGQDVALRCDPISGHVSLFWYQQALGQGPEFLTYFQNEAQLDKSGLPSDRFFAERPEGSVSTLKIQRTQQEDSAVYLCASRPTGTSGYGYTFGSGTRLTVV.

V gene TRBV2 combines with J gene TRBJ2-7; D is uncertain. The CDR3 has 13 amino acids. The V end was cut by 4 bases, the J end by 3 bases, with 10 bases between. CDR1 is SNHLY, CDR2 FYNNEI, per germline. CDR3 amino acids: CASSAQVSYEQYF. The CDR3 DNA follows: TGTGCCAGCAGTGCCCAGGTGAGCTACGAGCAGTACTTC.

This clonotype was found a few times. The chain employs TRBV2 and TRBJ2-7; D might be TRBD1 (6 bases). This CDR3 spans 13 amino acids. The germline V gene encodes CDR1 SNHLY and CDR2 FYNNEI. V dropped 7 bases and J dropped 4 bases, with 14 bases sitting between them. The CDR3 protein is CASTGGRGYEQYF. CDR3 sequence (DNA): TGTGCCAGCACTGGGGGCAGGGGTTACGAGCAGTACTTC.

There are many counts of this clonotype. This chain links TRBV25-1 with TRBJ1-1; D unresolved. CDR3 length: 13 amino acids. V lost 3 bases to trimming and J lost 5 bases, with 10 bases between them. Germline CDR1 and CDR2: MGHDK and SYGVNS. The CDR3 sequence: CASSDRGRTEAFF. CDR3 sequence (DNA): TGTGCCAGCAGTGACCGTGGAAGGACTGAAGCTTTCTTT. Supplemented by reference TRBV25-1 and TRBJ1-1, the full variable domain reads EADIYQTPRYLVIGTGKKITLECSQTMGHDKMYWYQQDPGMELHLIHYSYGVNSTEKGDLSSESTVSRIRTEHFPLTLESARPSHTSQYLCASSDRGRTEAFFGQGTRLTVV.

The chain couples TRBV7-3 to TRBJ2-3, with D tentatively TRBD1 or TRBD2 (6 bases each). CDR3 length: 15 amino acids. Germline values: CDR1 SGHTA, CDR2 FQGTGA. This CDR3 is CVAWGATGVADTQYF. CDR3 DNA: TGTGTCGCCTGGGGGGCGACGGGGGTGGCAGATACGCAGTATTTT. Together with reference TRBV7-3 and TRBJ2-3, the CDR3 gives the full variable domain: GAGVSQTPSNKVTEKGKYVELRCDPISGHTALYWYRQSLGQGPEFLIYFQGTGAADDSGLPNDRFFAVRPEGSVSTLKIQRTERGDSAVYLCVAWGATGVADTQYFGPGTRLTVL.

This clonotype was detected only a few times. CDR3 bases: TGCAGCGTTGTAGCGGAAAACCAAGAGACCCAGTACTTC. Protein product: CSVVAENQETQYF. The V call is TRBV29-1, the J call TRBJ2-5; D is possibly TRBD2 (6 bases). Germline CDR1 is SQVTM and CDR2 is ANQGSEA. V was pared by 4 bases and J by 0 bases, with 9 bases between. CDR3 length: 13 amino acids.